One and the same sample provided the 8 T cell receptor beta chains below, sequenced in a study of cytomegalovirus exposure and HLA in healthy donors. In the PCR, 60 Vbeta and 13 Jbeta primers were used. Sequencing used immunoSEQ multiplex PCR; TCRdb keeps in-frame clones, though not all of them. Among over 110,000 clones listed, 82% were seen once. Sequencing input: PBMCs. The receptors here all came from a male donor in good health and CMV-seronegative.

This clone occurred a few times. This rearrangement joins TRBV4-3 to TRBJ1-4; TRBD1 agrees at 7 bases. After removal of 3 bases from V and 2 bases from J, the junction contained 6 bases not matched to a gene. There are 16 residues in the CDR3. Germline V gene lookup returns CDR1 LGHNA and CDR2 YSLEER. Here the CDR3 DNA reads TGCGCCAGCAGCCAGGAAAGGGGGCTTACTAATGAAAAACTGTTTTTT. This gives the protein CASSQERGLTNEKLFF.

This clone was observed a few times. The V gene is TRBV11-3, the J gene TRBJ2-1; D might be TRBD1 (5 bases). The CDR3 totals 13 residues. V lost 5 bases and J 4 bases, leaving 9 bases between the germline ends. CDR1 SGHNT and CDR2 YENEEA come from the germline V gene. The DNA for the CDR3 is TGTGCCAGCAGCACAGGCAGATACAATGAGCAGTTCTTC. It yields the protein CASSTGRYNEQFF.

Notes on this clone: Possible read error: a much larger clone is one base away. The J gene is TRBJ1-5, the V gene TRBV28; tentative D call: TRBD1 (5 bases). Trimming removed 9 bases at V and 3 bases at J, with 21 bases between. The germline V gene has CDR1 MDHEN and CDR2 SYDVKM. The CDR3 contains 16 residues. The CDR3 sequence is CASNPSFDSLNQPQHF. The CDR3 nucleotides read TGTGCCAGTAATCCTTCCTTTGACAGCCTCAATCAGCCCCAGCATTTT.

This sequence joins TRBV29-1 and TRBJ1-2, with D possibly TRBD1 on 6 matching bases. Trimming pared 6 bases from V and 3 bases from J, leaving 17 bases between. The CDR3 is 14 residues long. Germline-derived CDR1 and CDR2 are SQVTM and ANQGSEA. The CDR3 loop is CSVNFQGKDYGYTF. In DNA, the CDR3 is TGCAGCGTAAATTTTCAGGGGAAAGACTATGGCTACACCTTC. The full variable domain, completed using reference TRBV29-1 and TRBJ1-2, is SAVISQKPSRDICQRGTSLTIQCQVDSQVTMMFWYRQQPGQSLTLIATANQGSEATYESGFVIDKFPISRPNLTFSTLTVSNMSPEDSSIYLCSVNFQGKDYGYTFGSGTRLTVV.

About this clone itself: The germline gene is not matched at one end of the junction; a read error may be the cause. The V call is TRBV2, the J call TRBJ2-2; 9 bases map to TRBD1. The V gene's germline CDR1 is SNHLY and CDR2 FYNNEI. The CDR3 is made up of 14 amino acids. CDR3 sequence reads: CATLGQGNTGELFF. The CDR3 nucleotides are TGTGCCACCCTGGGACAGGGAAACACCGGGGAACTGTTTTTT.

V and J are TRBV7-3 and TRBJ2-7, with a possible D match to TRBD1 (6 bases). V lost 1 base, J lost 2 bases, and 9 bases lay in between. The CDR3 covers 14 residues. Per germline, CDR1 SGHTA and CDR2 FQGTGA. The CDR3: CASSLKQGPYEQYF. DNA of the CDR3: TGTGCCAGCAGCTTAAAACAGGGACCCTACGAGCAGTACTTC. The complete variable domain, with remaining parts taken from reference TRBV7-3 and TRBJ2-7, reads GAGVSQTPSNKVTEKGKYVELRCDPISGHTALYWYRQSLGQGPEFLIYFQGTGAADDSGLPNDRFFAVRPEGSVSTLKIQRTERGDSAVYLCASSLKQGPYEQYFGPGTRLTVT.

This rearrangement joins TRBV19 to TRBJ2-7, with 9 positions matching TRBD2. In germline, CDR1 is LNHDA, CDR2 SQIVND (reference sequence). The CDR3 sequence is 15 residues long. Trimming at V came to 3 bases and at J to 4 bases, leaving 7 bases not matched to a gene. CDR3 region: CASSMASGTQYEQYF. Here the CDR3 DNA reads TGTGCCAGTAGTATGGCTAGCGGGACCCAATACGAGCAGTACTTC.

This clone appeared a few times. The gene calls are TRBV5-6 and TRBJ2-7, with D perhaps matching TRBD2 (5 bases). V was shortened by 4 bases and J by 3 bases, with 14 bases between the two germline ends. The CDR3 is 14 residues long. Germline values: CDR1 SGHDT, CDR2 YYEEEE. DNA for the CDR3: TGTGCCAGCAGCGTCAAATTGGCGGGCTACGAGCAGTACTTC. Its translation: CASSVKLAGYEQYF.